One and the same sample provided the 28 T cell receptor beta chains below, sequenced in a study of response to subunit inactivated influenza vaccine. Via MiXCR, TCRdb re-called the RT-PCR reads, giving one row per CDR3 protein. Of 150,000 to 200,000 distinct CDR3 sequences listed, over 9.5% are singletons. The same data also went into a second study, on T cells expressing NK-cell markers. That work adds: Scientists made TCR beta cDNA using 5'RACE template switching with UMIs.

The source was CD8+ T cells sorted from PBMCs, collected 11 to 12 days after vaccination. These receptor sequences come from a man over 45 who received an inactivated influenza vaccine.

This clonotype has just a few counts. The CDR3 DNA reads TGTGCCACCAGCAGGTCGCTAGCGGGGACAGATACGCAGTATTTT. Its protein product is CATSRSLAGTDTQYF. This chain connects TRBV15 to TRBJ2-3, with 9 bases aligning to TRBD2. From germline, CDR1 is LNHNV and CDR2 YYDKDF (reference sequence). The CDR3 is 15 residues long. The V segment lost 3 bases and the J segment 3 bases; nucleotides outside the gene matches: 4.

This clonotype was recorded many times. The CDR3 is CATQPTGVSYEQYF. CDR3 nucleotide sequence: TGTGCCACCCAACCTACAGGGGTATCCTACGAGCAGTACTTC. V and J are TRBV10-3 and TRBJ2-7; 7 nucleotides agree with TRBD1. The CDR3 is made up of 14 amino acids. V was pared by 10 bases and J by 1 base, with 10 bases of the junction left unmatched. CDR1 is ENHRY and CDR2 is SYGVKD in the germline V gene.

This sequence joins TRBV19 and TRBJ2-1; 10 bases align to TRBD1. J gave up 5 bases and V 4 bases, and 5 bases lay outside the gene matches. Looked up from germline, CDR1 is LNHDA and CDR2 is SQIVND (reference sequence). The CDR3 is 15 residues long. CDR3 coding DNA: TGTGCCAGTAGTACCTGGACAGGGGGGAACAATGAGCAGTTCTTC. It translates to CASSTWTGGNNEQFF.

This clonotype has only a few counts. CDR3: CASRGQGAYEQYF. CDR3 bases: TGTGCCAGCAGAGGACAGGGGGCCTACGAGCAGTACTTC. The J gene is TRBJ2-7, the V gene TRBV27; 10 nucleotides align to TRBD1. Germline V lookup: CDR1 MNHEY, CDR2 SMNVEV (reference sequence). The CDR3 is 13 residues long. V shed 6 bases, J shed 2 bases, and the junction held 1 base outside the gene matches.

V is TRBV19 and J is TRBJ2-1; 8 bases fit TRBD2. J lost 5 bases, V lost 3 bases, and 3 bases had no gene match. The CDR3 has 14 residues. Germline CDR1 and CDR2: LNHDA and SQIVND (reference sequence). CDR3 sequence (DNA): TGTGCCAGTAGTATGACGGGAGGGCACAATGAGCAGTTCTTC. Translating it yields CASSMTGGHNEQFF.

This clonotype was counted at least ten times. The chain recombines TRBV7-9 with TRBJ2-5; the D is unclear. This CDR3 has 12 amino acids. Trimming took off 0 bases at V and 4 bases at J, with 3 bases between the two ends. Germline V gene sequence: CDR1 SEHNR, CDR2 FQNEAQ (reference sequence). In nucleotides, the CDR3 is TGTGCCAGCAGCTTAGCCCCAGAGACCCAGTACTTC. This codes for CASSLAPETQYF.

As for this clonotype: At one boundary the junction diverges from the germline segment, which might be a read error. The CDR3 bases are TGCAGTGCTCCTACCCGACAGGGGGCCTTCCATTTT. It translates to CSAPTRQGAFHF. The rearrangement joins TRBV20-1 to TRBJ2-3, with 10 bases lining up with TRBD1. From germline, CDR1 is DFQATT and CDR2 SNEGSKA (reference sequence). The CDR3 is 12 amino acids.

This clonotype was observed a few times. The CDR3 here is CASSYSGHRGYNEQFF. CDR3 nucleotides: TGTGCCAGCAGTTACTCAGGACACAGGGGATACAATGAGCAGTTCTTC. V is TRBV6-2 or TRBV6-3 and J is TRBJ2-1; TRBD1 matches 7 bases. Trimming removed 0 bases from V and 4 bases from J; junction bases left unmatched: 6. The CDR3 contains 16 residues. Germline CDR1 and CDR2: MNHEY and SVGEGT.

This rearrangement joins TRBV12-3 or TRBV12-4 to TRBJ1-2; no firm D call. The CDR3 runs 12 residues. V dropped 5 bases and J dropped 6 bases, with 10 bases sitting between them. CDR3 region: CASSDTSNGYTF. The CDR3 coding sequence is TGTGCCAGCAGTGACACGTCGAATGGCTACACCTTC.

This clonotype occurred many times. Here the CDR3 reads CSVEWRTAGGSYNEQFF. The CDR3 nucleotides read TGCAGCGTTGAATGGCGTACGGCAGGGGGCTCCTACAATGAGCAGTTCTTC. This chain joins TRBV29-1 and TRBJ2-1, with 7 positions matching TRBD1. The CDR3 covers 17 residues. Trimming removed 2 bases from V and 0 bases from J; junction bases left unmatched: 10. Germline V CDR1 and CDR2: SQVTM, ANQGSEA.

This chain connects TRBV27 to TRBJ2-7; TRBD1 matches at 11 bases. Trimming at V came to 2 bases and at J to 4 bases, leaving 4 bases not matched to a gene. Germline lookup yields CDR1 MNHEY and CDR2 SMNVEV (reference sequence). The CDR3 is made up of 15 amino acids. CDR3 protein: CASSLIGTGGYEQYF. Written as DNA, the CDR3 is TGTGCCAGCAGTTTAATCGGGACAGGGGGATACGAGCAGTACTTC.

There are many counts of this clonotype. The gene calls are TRBV6-2 or TRBV6-3 and TRBJ2-2, with unresolved D. The V gene lost 2 bases and the J gene lost 5 bases, with 3 bases spanning the gap. Germline V CDR1 and CDR2: MNHEY, SVGEGT. The CDR3 is 12 residues long. For the CDR3, the DNA is TGTGCCAGCAGTTACAGAACCGGGGAGCTGTTTTTT. This translates into CASSYRTGELFF.

In its sample, this clonotype was seen a few times. The V and J genes are TRBV7-9 and TRBJ2-1; TRBD2 is a possible D gene (6 bases). The CDR3 covers 15 residues. The V and J ends lost 1 base and 7 bases respectively, with 14 bases between them. The germline V gene has CDR1 SEHNR and CDR2 FQNEAQ (reference sequence). This CDR3 reads CASSLEGPGRNEQFF. CDR3 sequence (DNA): TGTGCCAGCAGCTTAGAGGGTCCAGGGAGGAATGAGCAGTTCTTC. Combining the CDR3 with reference TRBV7-9 and TRBJ2-1 gives the whole variable domain DTGVSQNPRHKITKRGQNVTFRCDPISEHNRLYWYRQTLGQGPEFLTYFQNEAQLEKSRLLSDRFSAERPKGSFSTLEIQRTEQGDSAMYLCASSLEGPGRNEQFFGPGTRLTVL.

This clonotype appeared a few times. The genes are TRBV6-6 and TRBJ2-7; D remains unclear. Trimming cost V 6 bases and J 3 bases, with 6 bases left between them. This CDR3 contains 11 residues. The germline CDR1 and CDR2 sequences are MNHNY and SVGAGI (reference sequence). CDR3 nucleotides: TGTGCCAGCAGGTCCAGCTACGAGCAGTACTTC. Translation: CASRSSYEQYF.

This clonotype was detected many times. This chain uses TRBV3-1 with TRBJ2-1; 13 positions match TRBD2. Germline V gene data show CDR1 as LGHDT and CDR2 as YNNKEL (reference sequence). Trimming took 7 bases from V and 10 from J; bases not matched to a gene: 13. CDR3 size: 16 residues. The CDR3 spells CASNGPGLAGAGEQFF. CDR3 DNA sequence: TGTGCCAGCAACGGCCCCGGACTAGCGGGGGCGGGCGAGCAGTTCTTC.

The sample holds many counts of this clonotype. The chain has TRBV27 and TRBJ1-5; possibly TRBD1 for D (5 bases). The germline V and J ends were trimmed by 5 bases and 3 bases, with 17 bases remaining between them. The CDR3 loop spans 16 amino acids. The germline V gene has CDR1 MNHEY and CDR2 SMNVEV (reference sequence). CDR3 residues: CASSLYVLGTNQPQHF. The CDR3 coding sequence is TGTGCCAGCAGTCTGTATGTATTGGGGACCAATCAGCCCCAGCATTTT.

The rearrangement links TRBV28 to TRBJ2-7; 7 bases match TRBD2. After removal of 7 bases from V and 2 bases from J, the junction contained 20 bases not matched to a gene. The length of the CDR3 is 18 residues. Germline V gene data show CDR1 as MDHEN and CDR2 as SYDVKM. The DNA of the CDR3 is TGTGCCAGCAATACACTCCGGGACTACTCCTTTTTGCCCTACGAGCAGTACTTC. Its protein product is CASNTLRDYSFLPYEQYF.

This clonotype was seen only a few times. V usage is TRBV29-1 and J usage is TRBJ2-7; D possibly corresponds to TRBD1 (5 bases). CDR1 SQVTM and CDR2 ANQGSEA come from the germline V gene. This CDR3 region has 11 residues. V gave up 6 bases and J gave up 7 bases, with 13 bases separating them. The CDR3: CSVTRVGEQYF. CDR3 sequence (DNA): TGCAGCGTGACCAGGGTAGGGGAGCAGTACTTC.

The V call is TRBV13, the J call TRBJ1-2; no definite D call. Germline V gene data show CDR1 as PRHDT and CDR2 as FYEKMQ (reference sequence). The V and J ends lost 5 bases and 7 bases respectively, with 17 bases between them. The CDR3 runs 14 residues. CDR3 region: CASSPESRRLGYTF. The CDR3 DNA is TGTGCCAGCAGCCCCGAGAGCAGGCGACTTGGCTACACCTTC.

V and J are TRBV2 and TRBJ2-5; 7 bases match TRBD2. The CDR3 is 13 residues long. Trimming took 7 bases from V and 5 from J; bases not matched to a gene: 7. The V gene's germline CDR1 is SNHLY and CDR2 FYNNEI. The CDR3 loop is CASTDPGGETQYF. DNA for the CDR3: TGTGCCAGCACTGACCCCGGGGGGGAGACCCAGTACTTC.

V usage is TRBV5-5 and J usage is TRBJ2-7, with 10 positions matching TRBD1. In germline, CDR1 is SGHKS, CDR2 YYEKEE (reference sequence). After removal of 4 bases from V and 6 bases from J, the junction contained 10 bases not matched to a gene. The CDR3 covers 15 residues. The CDR3: CASSLPGQGTGEQYF. CDR3 DNA sequence: TGTGCCAGCAGCCTCCCGGGACAGGGGACGGGCGAGCAGTACTTC.

This clonotype was seen at least ten times. The V call is TRBV12-3 or TRBV12-4, the J call TRBJ2-3; 10 bases map to TRBD2. Trimming at V came to 5 bases and at J to 0 bases, leaving 2 bases not matched to a gene. The length of the CDR3 is 15 residues. CDR3 region: CASSASGGSTDTQYF. The DNA for the CDR3 is TGTGCCAGCAGTGCTAGCGGGGGAAGCACAGATACGCAGTATTTT.

This clonotype was seen more than once but under ten times. The V and J genes are TRBV6-2 or TRBV6-3 and TRBJ2-7; no definite D call. The CDR3 runs to 13 residues. The V gene lost 2 bases and the J gene lost 3 bases, with 8 bases spanning the gap. Per germline, CDR1 MNHEY and CDR2 SVGEGT. CDR3 loop: CASSYDRHYEQYF. The DNA for the CDR3 is TGTGCCAGCAGTTACGACCGACACTACGAGCAGTACTTC.

This clonotype was recorded a few times. The rearrangement joins TRBV3-1 to TRBJ2-5; 9 nucleotides align to TRBD1. Trimming at V came to 1 base and at J to 2 bases, leaving 8 bases not matched to a gene. This CDR3 region has 17 residues. CDR1 and CDR2 from the germline V gene are LGHDT and YNNKEL (reference sequence). CDR3 protein: CASSQGGTGTYQETQYF. The CDR3 nucleotides are TGTGCCAGCAGCCAAGGCGGGACAGGGACCTATCAAGAGACCCAGTACTTC.

This chain joins TRBV29-1 and TRBJ2-1; 7 nucleotides match TRBD2. The CDR3 runs 18 residues. The V gene end was trimmed by 0 bases and the J gene end by 0 bases; junction bases not matched to a gene: 11. Germline V gene sequence: CDR1 SQVTM, CDR2 ANQGSEA. The CDR3 DNA reads TGCAGCGTTGAAGATTTAGGGCTAGCGGAATACTCCTACAATGAGCAGTTCTTC. Translation: CSVEDLGLAEYSYNEQFF.

This clonotype appeared many times. The V and J genes are TRBV11-2 and TRBJ2-7; D call uncertain. The CDR3 runs to 15 residues. In germline, CDR1 is SGHAT, CDR2 FQNNGV. The V end was cut by 0 bases, the J end by 0 bases, with 9 bases between. The CDR3 DNA is TGTGCCAGCAGCTTAGATCGATGGCCCTCCTACGAGCAGTACTTC. This translates into CASSLDRWPSYEQYF.

This clonotype appeared a few times. The chain uses TRBV6-2 or TRBV6-3 and TRBJ2-5; 11 bases fit TRBD2. The CDR3 length is 15 residues. V dropped 5 bases and J dropped 2; count of bases not matched to a gene: 4. Germline V gene sequence: CDR1 MNHEY, CDR2 SVGEGT. The DNA of the CDR3 is TGTGCCAGCAGTAAACTAGCGGGGGAGCAAGAGACCCAGTACTTC. Its translation is CASSKLAGEQETQYF.

This chain links TRBV7-6 with TRBJ1-1; the D is unclear. Trimming took 1 base from V and 1 from J, leaving 10 bases between them. CDR1 is SGHVS, CDR2 FNYEAQ, per germline. The CDR3 extends over 15 amino acids. The CDR3: CASSLEGTQNTEAFF. CDR3 coding DNA: TGTGCCAGCAGCTTAGAAGGCACCCAGAACACTGAAGCTTTCTTT.